This T cell receptor beta chain emerged from a study of shared clonotypes between healthy human individuals. Findings and limits, study-wide: Deeper or shallower sequencing was expected to change how clonotypes are shared among donors.

Comments on this clone: Its antigen is not known.

Germline V CDR1 and CDR2: SGHNT, YYREEE (reference sequence). Between the trimmed V and J ends, which lost 2 bases and 5 bases, there was a span of 13 bases. The CDR3 loop spans 14 amino acids. Per the study methods: Filtering differed, since immunoSEQ gave only junction sequences and no quality scores. Data came from immunoSEQ multiplex PCR; TCRdb stores just in-frame clones and leaves some out. Clonal size and the V and J genes are those of that table, whereas D and trimming came from the DNA. Here the sample spans 550,000 to 700,000 clones, 73% being singletons. This chain uses TRBV5-4 with TRBJ2-5, with D perhaps TRBD2 (5 bases). The material sequenced was memory CD4+ T cells sorted from blood. Indicated subset: CD45RA-negative fraction. The clonotype was recovered from a woman aged 25 to 45 in good health. CDR3 residues: CASSFPGVVETQYF. The CDR3 region has the DNA TGTGCCAGCAGCTTCCCCGGGGTAGTCGAGACCCAGTACTTC.